The following is a T cell receptor (beta chain) sequence with its context. This sample is part of a study of blood T cell repertoires in COVID-19. The V and J ends lost 0 bases and 3 bases respectively, with 12 bases between them. CDR3 length: 16 amino acids. CDR1 and CDR2 from the germline V gene are MGHRA and YSYEKL. Only in-frame clones appear in the TCRdb table, and some are missing; sequencing was by immunoSEQ multiplex PCR. The repertoire has 270,000 or so clones, about 87% of them found once; the top ten carry roughly 4.3%. Sequencing input: PBMCs or T cells enriched from blood (not recorded which). The receptor was derived from a woman in her twenties or thirties with acute COVID-19. The gene calls are TRBV4-1 and TRBJ2-1; possibly TRBD2 for D (6 bases). The chain's CDR3 is CASSQDRLALYNEQFF. In DNA form, the CDR3 reads TGCGCCAGCAGCCAAGATCGGCTAGCGCTCTACAATGAGCAGTTCTTC.